This entry concerns a single T cell receptor beta chain. TCRdb recomputed calls from the RT-PCR reads with MiXCR, one row per CDR3 protein. The sample holds 500,000 to 600,000 distinct CDR3 sequences, 10% to 12% seen once. Germline CDR1 reads SGHRS; CDR2 reads YFSETQ. V was cut by 0 bases and J by 7 bases, with 13 bases left in between. CDR3 length: 14 residues. The data were obtained in a study of response to subunit inactivated influenza vaccine. The same sample was also studied in work on T cells expressing NK-cell markers. In that study: A 5'RACE template switching approach incorporating UMIs was used to make TCR beta cDNA. In a handful of donors, dominant CD3+CD56+NKG2C+ clonotypes ranked among the top 10 CD8+ clonotypes. Once again these clonotypes came out on top in the CD3+CD56-NKG2C+ fraction of a few donors.

Sequencing used PBMCs from blood, obtained on the day of vaccination. This clonotype was obtained from a middle-aged man who received an inactivated influenza vaccine. The chain combines TRBV5-1 with TRBJ2-5; weak D call: TRBD1 (5 bases). CDR3 residues: CASSLDRAQGTQYF. In DNA form, the CDR3 reads TGCGCCAGCAGCTTGGATAGGGCCCAGGGGACCCAGTACTTC.